This entry lists 17 T cell receptor beta chains sequenced from one sample in a study of long-term antiretroviral therapy in people with HIV. The assay, immunoSEQ v3.0, was run at survey level. This table comes from immunoSEQ multiplex PCR, and its TCRdb copy is limited to in-frame clones, with some not included. The sample shows around 32,000 clones, 80% to 90% of them seen only once. The sample in question was unsorted PBMCs, obtained 3.2 years before starting antiretroviral therapy. The receptors originated from a man aged 45-60 years with HIV.

The genes are TRBV9 and TRBJ1-2; TRBD1 aligns across 7 bases. Unmatched junction bases numbered 10, after V lost 0 bases and J lost 2 bases. Germline CDR1 and CDR2: SGDLS and YYNGEE. This CDR3 has 17 residues. CDR3 loop: CASSVGDDRVRNYGYTF. CDR3 coding DNA: TGTGCCAGCAGCGTAGGGGATGACAGGGTACGGAACTATGGCTACACCTTC.

V is TRBV5-1 and J is TRBJ1-1; TRBD1 matches at 7 bases. The CDR3 has 14 amino acids. Germline CDR1 reads SGHRS; CDR2 reads YFSETQ. V shed 0 bases, J shed 5 bases, and the junction held 4 bases outside the gene matches. The CDR3 loop reads CASSLGVQGTEAFF. The CDR3 bases are TGCGCCAGCAGCTTGGGGGTACAGGGGACTGAAGCTTTCTTT.

This chain joins TRBV5-1 and TRBJ1-1, with D possibly matching TRBD1 (5 bases). Germline V gene lookup returns CDR1 SGHRS and CDR2 YFSETQ. The CDR3 runs 15 residues. Trimming stripped 4 bases from V and 4 bases from J, with 17 bases between. The CDR3 sequence: CASSPPLGGSTEAFF. CDR3 nucleotides: TGCGCCAGCAGCCCCCCCCTCGGGGGGAGCACTGAAGCTTTCTTT.

The chain recombines TRBV5-6 with TRBJ1-2; TRBD1 is a possible D gene (5 bases). Germline loops: CDR1 SGHDT, CDR2 YYEEEE. CDR3 length: 15 residues. Trimming cost V 4 bases and J 6 bases, with 19 bases left between them. The CDR3, as DNA: TGTGCCAGCAGCCTGAGAAGGACGGCACAGGATGGCTACACCTTC. Protein product: CASSLRRTAQDGYTF.

This sequence joins TRBV28 and TRBJ1-4, with D perhaps matching TRBD1 (5 bases). The CDR3 totals 13 residues. V was clipped by 6 bases and J by 6 bases, with 11 bases between them. Germline-derived CDR1 and CDR2 are MDHEN and SYDVKM. The CDR3, as DNA: TGTGCCAGCAGAACCCCAGGGTATGAAAAACTGTTTTTT. Its translation: CASRTPGYEKLFF.

The CDR3 sequence: CASSPELGTNQPQHF. The CDR3 bases are TGCGCCAGCAGCCCAGAGTTGGGAACCAATCAGCCCCAGCATTTT. The genes are TRBV5-1 and TRBJ1-5, with unresolved D. The CDR3 is 15 residues long. Germline V gives CDR1 SGHRS, CDR2 YFSETQ. The V end lost 4 bases, the J end lost 3 bases, and 14 bases lay between the germline ends.

In its sample, this clone was seen a few times. J is TRBJ1-3 and V is TRBV7-6; D call uncertain. Germline lookup yields CDR1 SGHVS and CDR2 FNYEAQ. Deletions cut 5 bases from V and 0 bases from J, with 2 bases between. The CDR3 totals 12 residues. The CDR3 DNA is TGTGCCAGCAGCCCCTCTGGAAACACCATATATTTT. This sequence encodes CASSPSGNTIYF.

The chain employs TRBV7-9 and TRBJ2-7; D gene uncertain. This CDR3 region has 11 residues. V lost 10 bases to trimming and J lost 6 bases, with 13 bases between them. The germline gives CDR1 SEHNR, CDR2 FQNEAQ (reference sequence). This CDR3 is CATRRMGEQYF. The CDR3 bases are TGTGCCACCCGGAGAATGGGCGAGCAGTACTTC.

The CDR3 DNA reads TGCGCCAGCAGCCACGGAGTTGAAGAGACCCAGTACTTC. As protein: CASSHGVEETQYF. The chain links TRBV4-3 to TRBJ2-5; D ambiguous. V was pared by 3 bases and J by 3 bases, with 8 bases between. CDR3 length equals 13 residues. The germline V gene encodes CDR1 LGHNA and CDR2 YSLEER.

The V gene is TRBV7-2, the J gene TRBJ1-2; 9 positions match TRBD1. Germline CDR1 reads SGHTA; CDR2 reads FQGNSA. The J segment lost 7 bases and the V segment lost 1 base, leaving 13 bases of the junction unmatched. This CDR3 spans 17 amino acids. The CDR3 region has the DNA TGTGCCAGCAGCTTAGAGCCCCTACAGGGGGCTTGGGGTGGCTACACCTTC. It specifies CASSLEPLQGAWGGYTF.

The chain carries TRBV2 and TRBJ1-1; D may be TRBD1 (6 bases). V was shortened by 2 bases and J by 3 bases, with 13 bases between the two germline ends. CDR1 SNHLY and CDR2 FYNNEI come from the germline V gene. The length of the CDR3 is 15 residues. The CDR3 spells CASSERRQAYTEAFF. CDR3 bases: TGTGCCAGCAGTGAACGGCGACAGGCGTACACTGAAGCTTTCTTT.

This sequence joins TRBV5-6 and TRBJ2-3; no clear D gene. V lost 4 bases and J lost 2, with 14 bases in between. The germline CDR1 and CDR2 sequences are SGHDT and YYEEEE. This CDR3 has 15 residues. In DNA, the CDR3 is TGTGCCAGCAGCCCTATCCGTAGGTTCACAGATACGCAGTATTTT. This translates into CASSPIRRFTDTQYF.

The chain links TRBV28 to TRBJ1-6; 9 bases align to TRBD1. The CDR3 loop spans 16 amino acids. The germline V gene has CDR1 MDHEN and CDR2 SYDVKM. The V gene end was trimmed by 6 bases and the J gene end by 10 bases; junction bases not matched to a gene: 13. The CDR3 sequence: CASSPLPGQGRSPLHF. The DNA of the CDR3 is TGTGCCAGCAGCCCCCTACCGGGACAGGGTAGGTCACCCCTCCACTTT. Together with reference TRBV28 and TRBJ1-6, the CDR3 gives the full variable domain: DVKVTQSSRYLVKRTGEKVFLECVQDMDHENMFWYRQDPGLGLRLIYFSYDVKMKEKGDIPEGYSVSREKKERFSLILESASTNQTSMYLCASSPLPGQGRSPLHFGNGTRLTVT.

The chain carries TRBV19 and TRBJ1-1, with D perhaps matching TRBD1 (5 bases). The germline V gene encodes CDR1 LNHDA and CDR2 SQIVND (reference sequence). This CDR3 contains 16 residues. V dropped 3 bases and J dropped 0 bases, with 14 bases sitting between them. CDR3 nucleotide sequence: TGTGCCAGTAGTATGGAGGGGCAAGCGTTGAACACTGAAGCTTTCTTT. It encodes CASSMEGQALNTEAFF.

The chain carries TRBV6-6 and TRBJ2-1; TRBD2 might be the D (6 bases). The CDR3 length is 16 residues. Germline lookup yields CDR1 MNHNY and CDR2 SVGAGI (reference sequence). V lost 4 bases and J lost 8, with 21 bases in between. The CDR3 DNA reads as TGTGCCAGCAGTTCACGACCTGCTCCTTGGGGGGATGAGCAGTTCTTC. It codes for CASSSRPAPWGDEQFF.

The V gene is TRBV2, the J gene TRBJ1-5; the D gene is possibly TRBD1 (5 bases). The germline V and J ends were trimmed by 3 bases and 3 bases, with 6 bases remaining between them. This CDR3 spans 13 amino acids. Per germline, CDR1 SNHLY and CDR2 FYNNEI. CDR3 loop: CASSDRDNQPQHF. Written as DNA, the CDR3 is TGTGCCAGCAGTGACAGGGACAATCAGCCCCAGCATTTT.

V usage is TRBV5-1 and J usage is TRBJ2-3; weak D call: TRBD1 (6 bases). Per germline, CDR1 SGHRS and CDR2 YFSETQ. The V and J ends lost 4 bases and 1 base respectively, with 7 bases between them. The CDR3 sequence is 13 residues long. CDR3 in DNA: TGCGCCAGCAGCCCAGGGGGCACAGATACGCAGTATTTT. It translates to CASSPGGTDTQYF.